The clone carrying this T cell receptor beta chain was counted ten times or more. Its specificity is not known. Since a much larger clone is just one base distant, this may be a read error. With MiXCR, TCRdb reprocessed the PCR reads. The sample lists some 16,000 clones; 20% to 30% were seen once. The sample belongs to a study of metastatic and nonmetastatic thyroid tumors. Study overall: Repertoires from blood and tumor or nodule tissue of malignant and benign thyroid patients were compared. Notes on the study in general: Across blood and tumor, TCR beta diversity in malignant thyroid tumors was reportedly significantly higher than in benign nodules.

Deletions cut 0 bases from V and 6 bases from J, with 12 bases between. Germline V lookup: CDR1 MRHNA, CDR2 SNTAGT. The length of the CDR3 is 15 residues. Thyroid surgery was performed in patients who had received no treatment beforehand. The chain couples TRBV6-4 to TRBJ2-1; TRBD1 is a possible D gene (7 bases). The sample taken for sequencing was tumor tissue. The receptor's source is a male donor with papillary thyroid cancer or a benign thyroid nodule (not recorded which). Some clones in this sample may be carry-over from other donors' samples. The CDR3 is CASSDSSRGANEQFF. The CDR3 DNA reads TGTGCCAGCAGTGACTCTAGCAGGGGGGCCAATGAGCAGTTCTTC.